One and the same sample provided the 29 T cell receptor beta chains below, sequenced in a study of shared clonotypes between healthy human individuals. Sequenced by immunoSEQ multiplex PCR; TCRdb stores in-frame clones only, minus some. The repertoire holds around 620,000 clones, with 90% to 95% as singletons. As defined, naive CD8 cells were CD45RO-negative and positively selected for CCR7, with terminally differentiated effector memory CD45RA+ cells excluded. Sequencing was done on a sample of naive CD8+ T cells sorted from blood. Every receptor here comes from a woman in her 30s in good health.

This sequence joins TRBV6-5 and TRBJ2-1; D remains ambiguous. CDR1 is MNHEY and CDR2 is SVGAGI in the germline V gene. The germline V and J ends were trimmed by 8 bases and 8 bases, with 10 bases remaining between them. The CDR3 runs to 11 residues. Here the CDR3 DNA reads TGTGCCAGCCGAACATGGGATGAGCAGTTCTTC. This encodes CASRTWDEQFF.

The chain recombines TRBV7-3 with TRBJ2-1; perhaps TRBD1 as D (6 bases). Germline-derived CDR1 and CDR2 are SGHTA and FQGTGA. V gave up 5 bases and J gave up 5 bases, with 13 bases separating them. The CDR3 is 14 residues long. The CDR3 bases are TGTGCCAGCAGCCACGCAACAGGGAACAATGAGCAGTTCTTC. Its protein product is CASSHATGNNEQFF.

Regarding this clone: The sample contains more than one DNA sequence encoding this CDR3. This chain joins TRBV9 and TRBJ2-7, with TRBD2 matching over 9 bases. This CDR3 contains 15 residues. Germline CDR1 is SGDLS and CDR2 is YYNGEE. The V and J ends lost 0 bases and 2 bases, in that order; junction bases with no gene match: 3. The chain's CDR3 is CASSVGLAETYEQYF. The CDR3 DNA follows: TGTGCCAGCAGCGTAGGACTAGCGGAAACCTACGAGCAGTACTTC.

This clone was seen just once. The rearrangement uses TRBV7-9 and TRBJ2-1, with a tentative D call TRBD1 (5 bases). CDR1 and CDR2 (germline): SEHNR, FQNEAQ (reference sequence). V was shortened by 2 bases and J by 3 bases, with 11 bases between the two germline ends. The CDR3 totals 15 residues. In DNA, the CDR3 is TGTGCCAGCAGCTTATCGGACACTTACTACAATGAGCAGTTCTTC. Translating it yields CASSLSDTYYNEQFF.

The chain uses TRBV4-1 and TRBJ1-1, with 7 bases that match TRBD1. The CDR3 runs to 14 residues. J was trimmed by 1 base and V by 4 bases; bases with no gene match: 3. Germline CDR1 reads MGHRA; CDR2 reads YSYEKL. The CDR3 DNA sequence: TGCGCCAGCAGCCGGGGACAGCCGAACACTGAAGCTTTCTTT. The encoded protein is CASSRGQPNTEAFF.

The chain employs TRBV5-1 and TRBJ1-1; D is ambiguous. V was trimmed by 0 bases and J by 0 bases, leaving 6 bases between them. The CDR3 runs 14 residues. CDR1 is SGHRS and CDR2 is YFSETQ in the germline V gene. The CDR3 region is CASSLEDLNTEAFF. In DNA form, the CDR3 reads TGCGCCAGCAGCTTGGAGGATTTGAACACTGAAGCTTTCTTT. Variable domain in full (rest from reference TRBV5-1 and TRBJ1-1): KAGVTQTPRYLIKTRGQQVTLSCSPISGHRSVSWYQQTPGQGLQFLFEYFSETQRNKGNFPGRFSGRQFSNSRSEMNVSTLELGDSALYLCASSLEDLNTEAFFGQGTRLTVV.

This clone came up once. The chain combines TRBV7-6 with TRBJ1-1; tentatively, D is TRBD1 (5 bases). The germline V gene encodes CDR1 SGHVS and CDR2 FNYEAQ. There are 13 residues in the CDR3. V lost 4 bases, J lost 4 bases, and 10 bases lay in between. CDR3 DNA sequence: TGTGCCAGCAGCTCCGGGGGGGGCACTGAAGCTTTCTTT. It encodes CASSSGGGTEAFF.

This sequence joins TRBV27 and TRBJ1-5; 9 nucleotides align to TRBD1. Per germline, CDR1 MNHEY and CDR2 SMNVEV (reference sequence). Germline trimming cut 2 bases from V and 6 bases from J; bases unmatched to any gene: 5. This CDR3 is built from 15 residues. In nucleotides, the CDR3 is TGTGCCAGCAGTTTAGGGCGGGGACAGGGTCAGCCCCAGCATTTT. Encoded protein: CASSLGRGQGQPQHF.

This chain uses TRBV15 with TRBJ2-1; 10 bases fit TRBD2. CDR1 LNHNV and CDR2 YYDKDF come from the germline V gene (reference sequence). CDR3 length equals 16 residues. V lost 3 bases to trimming and J lost 5 bases; unmatched junction nucleotides: 7. The CDR3, as DNA: TGTGCCACCAGCAGTTCGGCTAGCGGGAGCGACAATGAGCAGTTCTTC. It codes for CATSSSASGSDNEQFF.

The chain is built from TRBV28 and TRBJ1-1; no definite D call. Germline values: CDR1 MDHEN, CDR2 SYDVKM. Trimming took 5 bases from V and 10 from J, leaving 14 bases between them. The CDR3 is 12 amino acids. CDR3: CASSTGVNGAFF. The CDR3 bases are TGTGCCAGCAGTACCGGGGTAAATGGAGCTTTCTTT.

V usage is TRBV4-1 and J usage is TRBJ2-7; TRBD2 is a possible D gene (6 bases). Germline CDR1 and CDR2: MGHRA and YSYEKL. V lost 1 base, J lost 3 bases, and 19 bases lay in between. The CDR3 runs to 17 residues. Here the CDR3 DNA reads TGCGCCAGCAGCCAAGGTCCCCAATTTGGGACTGGCTACGAGCAGTACTTC. Translated: CASSQGPQFGTGYEQYF.

This sequence joins TRBV29-1 and TRBJ1-5; D gene uncertain. With 4 bases removed from V and 0 bases from J, the gap between germline ends came to 7 bases. From germline, CDR1 is SQVTM and CDR2 ANQGSEA. This CDR3 has 13 amino acids. The CDR3 protein is CSVGADSNQPQHF. The CDR3 DNA follows: TGCAGCGTTGGGGCAGATAGCAATCAGCCCCAGCATTTT. The whole variable domain, filled in from reference TRBV29-1 and TRBJ1-5, reads SAVISQKPSRDICQRGTSLTIQCQVDSQVTMMFWYRQQPGQSLTLIATANQGSEATYESGFVIDKFPISRPNLTFSTLTVSNMSPEDSSIYLCSVGADSNQPQHFGDGTRLSIL.

A word on this clone: The same CDR3 arises from other DNA sequences in this sample as well. The chain links TRBV11-2 to TRBJ2-7; D ambiguous. Germline assignment: CDR1 SGHAT and CDR2 FQNNGV. The CDR3 length is 11 residues. Trimming pared 4 bases from V and 3 bases from J, leaving 4 bases between. The CDR3 nucleotides read TGTGCCAGCAGCTCTAGCTACGAGCAGTACTTC. Protein: CASSSSYEQYF. The full variable domain, its missing parts supplied by reference TRBV11-2 and TRBJ2-7, is EAGVAQSPRYKIIEKRQSVAFWCNPISGHATLYWYQQILGQGPKLLIQFQNNGVVDDSQLPKDRFSAERLKGVDSTLKIQPAKLEDSAVYLCASSSSYEQYFGPGTRLTVT.

V gene TRBV5-1 combines with J gene TRBJ2-7; unclear D gene. Germline V CDR1 and CDR2: SGHRS, YFSETQ. This CDR3 spans 12 amino acids. V was trimmed by 4 bases and J by 5 bases, leaving 10 bases between them. Here the CDR3 DNA reads TGCGCCAGCAGCCCCCCCTCTGACGAGCAGTACTTC. It translates to CASSPPSDEQYF. Supplemented by reference TRBV5-1 and TRBJ2-7, the full variable domain reads KAGVTQTPRYLIKTRGQQVTLSCSPISGHRSVSWYQQTPGQGLQFLFEYFSETQRNKGNFPGRFSGRQFSNSRSEMNVSTLELGDSALYLCASSPPSDEQYFGPGTRLTVT.

This chain joins TRBV9 and TRBJ2-6; D uncertain. CDR1 and CDR2 from the germline V gene are SGDLS and YYNGEE. This CDR3 comprises 16 residues. V lost 4 bases and J lost 2, with 13 bases in between. The CDR3 DNA reads TGTGCCAGCAGCACCCCAGGTTCAACTGGGGCCAACGTCCTGACTTTC. This codes for CASSTPGSTGANVLTF.

V gene TRBV9 combines with J gene TRBJ1-2; 7 nucleotides agree with TRBD1. Per germline, CDR1 SGDLS and CDR2 YYNGEE. The V gene end was trimmed by 0 bases and the J gene end by 6 bases; junction bases not matched to a gene: 2. CDR3 length equals 13 residues. The CDR3 here is CASSVATGDGYTF. CDR3 sequence (DNA): TGTGCCAGCAGCGTAGCTACAGGGGATGGCTACACCTTC.

CDR3 nucleotide sequence: TGTGCCAGCAGTCCCAACCCACGGGCCTCTTTCTATGGCTACACCTTC. This gives the protein CASSPNPRASFYGYTF. V usage is TRBV27 and J usage is TRBJ1-2, with D hard to call. Germline values: CDR1 MNHEY, CDR2 SMNVEV (reference sequence). The CDR3 is made up of 16 amino acids. V lost 5 bases and J lost 4, with 20 bases in between.

The CDR3 nucleotides are TGTGCCAGCAGCTTGCAAGACAGCTATGGCTACACCTTC. Encoded protein: CASSLQDSYGYTF. The chain uses TRBV5-6 and TRBJ1-2; D is perhaps TRBD1 (5 bases). The V end lost 1 base, the J end lost 4 bases, and 8 bases lay between the germline ends. Germline V gene lookup returns CDR1 SGHDT and CDR2 YYEEEE. The CDR3 covers 13 residues. Supplemented by reference TRBV5-6 and TRBJ1-2, the full variable domain reads DAGVTQSPTHLIKTRGQQVTLRCSPKSGHDTVSWYQQALGQGPQFIFQYYEEEERQRGNFPDRFSGHQFPNYSSELNVNALLLGDSALYLCASSLQDSYGYTFGSGTRLTVV.

As concerns this clone: This specimen includes other DNA sequences encoding the same CDR3. V is TRBV5-6 and J is TRBJ1-5; TRBD1 aligns across 7 bases. V lost 0 bases to trimming and J lost 6 bases; unmatched junction nucleotides: 3. The germline V gene encodes CDR1 SGHDT and CDR2 YYEEEE. This CDR3 region has 14 residues. CDR3 residues: CASSLGQGGQPQHF. The CDR3 nucleotides are TGTGCCAGCAGCTTGGGGCAGGGGGGTCAGCCCCAGCATTTT.

The V and J genes are TRBV19 and TRBJ2-7; 9 bases align to TRBD2. Per the germline V gene, CDR1 is LNHDA and CDR2 is SQIVND (reference sequence). V gave up 4 bases and J gave up 3 bases; unmatched junction bases: 10. The CDR3 has 16 amino acids. This CDR3 reads CASSTTWDSGSYEQYF. The CDR3 bases are TGTGCCAGTAGTACAACTTGGGATAGCGGGAGCTACGAGCAGTACTTC.

In its sample, this clone was seen once. The J gene is TRBJ1-1, the V gene TRBV5-1; TRBD1 aligns across 8 bases. The CDR3 spans 14 residues. V gave up 4 bases and J gave up 1 base; unmatched junction bases: 3. The germline CDR1 and CDR2 sequences are SGHRS and YFSETQ. CDR3 nucleotide sequence: TGCGCCAGCAGCCCAGGGGGCAGGAACACTGAAGCTTTCTTT. Translating it yields CASSPGGRNTEAFF.

Comment on this clone: In the same sample, other DNA sequences code for this CDR3. The V gene is TRBV13, the J gene TRBJ2-5; no definite D call. There are 13 residues in the CDR3. The germline CDR1 and CDR2 sequences are PRHDT and FYEKMQ (reference sequence). The V end lost 0 bases, the J end lost 2 bases, and 4 bases lay between the germline ends. The CDR3 protein is CASSLGTQETQYF. The DNA for the CDR3 is TGTGCCAGCAGCTTAGGGACACAAGAGACCCAGTACTTC.

The V gene is TRBV7-2, the J gene TRBJ2-2, with D hard to call. Germline values: CDR1 SGHTA, CDR2 FQGNSA. Between the trimmed V and J ends, which lost 4 bases and 3 bases, there was a span of 15 bases. This CDR3 is built from 16 residues. In nucleotides, the CDR3 is TGTGCCAGCAGCTCATCCGGGCCCTCCTACACCGGGGAGCTGTTTTTT. Its translation: CASSSSGPSYTGELFF.

The CDR3 DNA reads as TGTGCCAGCAGCGTATCCACCGGGACAGTCAACACTGAAGCTTTCTTT. Translation gives CASSVSTGTVNTEAFF. The chain couples TRBV9 to TRBJ1-1; 7 bases map to TRBD1. Looked up from germline, CDR1 is SGDLS and CDR2 is YYNGEE. The CDR3 contains 16 residues. The trim removed 1 base at V and 2 bases at J, leaving 8 bases unmatched.

This clone appeared once. This chain joins TRBV7-2 and TRBJ1-1; TRBD1 aligns across 8 bases. Germline trimming cut 5 bases from V and 5 bases from J; bases unmatched to any gene: 7. Germline CDR1 reads SGHTA; CDR2 reads FQGNSA. This CDR3 region has 14 residues. The CDR3 here is CASSPGTGGTEAFF. Written as DNA, the CDR3 is TGTGCCAGCAGCCCGGGGACAGGTGGGACTGAAGCTTTCTTT.

The V gene is TRBV11-2, the J gene TRBJ2-2; D remains unclear. V lost 1 base to trimming and J lost 1 base, with 1 base between them. This CDR3 has 13 amino acids. Germline V lookup: CDR1 SGHAT, CDR2 FQNNGV. The CDR3 loop is CASSLVNTGELFF. DNA for the CDR3: TGTGCCAGCAGCTTAGTGAACACCGGGGAGCTGTTTTTT. The whole variable domain, filled in from reference TRBV11-2 and TRBJ2-2, reads EAGVAQSPRYKIIEKRQSVAFWCNPISGHATLYWYQQILGQGPKLLIQFQNNGVVDDSQLPKDRFSAERLKGVDSTLKIQPAKLEDSAVYLCASSLVNTGELFFGEGSRLTVL.

With respect to this clone: Within the sample, other DNA sequences also encode this same CDR3. J is TRBJ2-7 and V is TRBV19; 7 nucleotides match TRBD2. There are 16 residues in the CDR3. V shed 1 base, J shed 0 bases, and the junction held 6 bases outside the gene matches. Germline loops: CDR1 LNHDA, CDR2 SQIVND (reference sequence). CDR3 DNA sequence: TGTGCCAGTAGTATAGTGAGCGGGGCTAGCTCCTACGAGCAGTACTTC. Its translation: CASSIVSGASSYEQYF.

V is TRBV19 and J is TRBJ1-4; D unclear. The germline V gene encodes CDR1 LNHDA and CDR2 SQIVND (reference sequence). This CDR3 is 15 amino acids long. The V end lost 3 bases, the J end lost 4 bases, and 12 bases lay between the germline ends. CDR3 residues: CASSIVTVGNEKLFF. CDR3 DNA sequence: TGTGCCAGTAGTATTGTGACGGTGGGTAATGAAAAACTGTTTTTT.

V gene TRBV29-1 combines with J gene TRBJ2-1; a possible D gene is TRBD2 (6 bases). The V gene lost 8 bases and the J gene lost 4 bases, with 18 bases spanning the gap. Looked up from germline, CDR1 is SQVTM and CDR2 is ANQGSEA. The CDR3 length is 14 residues. This CDR3 reads CSSLEGRDYNEQFF. In DNA form, the CDR3 reads TGCAGCTCTTTGGAGGGGCGGGATTACAATGAGCAGTTCTTC.